Below, one T cell receptor (beta chain) is given with its context. Its cognate antigen is unknown. The data originate from a study of Ad26.COV2.S vaccination and SARS-CoV-2 variants. General study results and limits: Vaccine and placebo recipients had comparable breadth of non-spike TCRs.

Profiling relied on immunoSEQ multiplex PCR, and the TCRdb table lists in-frame clones only, not all of them. The sample has around 300,000 clones, approximately 87% seen once. Treatment denoted: some 19 received Ad26.COV2.S at low or high dose, single or two shots; five or six received placebo; per-sample allocation not given. At day 63 after the first vaccine or placebo injection, samples were drawn. This CDR3 contains 13 residues. Trimming cost V 4 bases and J 6 bases, with 11 bases left between them. This TCR was sampled from a person between 18 and 59 years old who received the Ad26.COV2.S COVID-19 vaccine or a placebo. The rearrangement joins TRBV12-3 or TRBV12-4 to TRBJ2-3; D is unresolved. The starting material was peripheral blood, obtained in a trial of Ad26.COV2.S vaccine versus placebo. In DNA form, the CDR3 reads TGTGCCAGCAGTTCTCCCGATGGGGATACGCAGTATTTT. It encodes CASSSPDGDTQYF.